Below, 27 T cell receptor beta chains from the same sample are listed, as sequenced in a study of blood T cell repertoires in COVID-19. Sequencing was performed with immunoSEQ multiplex PCR; in TCRdb, only in-frame clones are kept and a portion is missing. The profile covers approximately 190,000 clones, with 75% to 95% appearing a single time and 0.5% to 0.6% taken by the ten largest. The sequenced sample consisted of peripheral blood. The receptor set was obtained from a man aged 45-60 years with acute or convalescent COVID-19.

The chain links TRBV5-1 to TRBJ2-3; tentatively, D is TRBD2 (6 bases). This CDR3 has 16 residues. Germline-derived CDR1 and CDR2 are SGHRS and YFSETQ. Trimming left V 3 bases short and J 3 bases short, with 17 bases between. This CDR3 is CASSWGDGFRTDTQYF. DNA for the CDR3: TGCGCCAGCAGCTGGGGGGACGGGTTTCGGACAGATACGCAGTATTTT. The whole variable domain, remainder taken from reference TRBV5-1 and TRBJ2-3, is KAGVTQTPRYLIKTRGQQVTLSCSPISGHRSVSWYQQTPGQGLQFLFEYFSETQRNKGNFPGRFSGRQFSNSRSEMNVSTLELGDSALYLCASSWGDGFRTDTQYFGPGTRLTVL.

Here the CDR3 DNA reads TGTGCCAGCAGTTTAAACTTTGGGACAGCTAAAAGGGCAGCTTTCTTT. This gives the protein CASSLNFGTAKRAAFF. V usage is TRBV27 and J usage is TRBJ1-1, with TRBD1 identical over 7 bases. The trim removed 2 bases at V and 10 bases at J, leaving 16 bases unmatched. The length of the CDR3 is 16 residues. In germline, CDR1 is MNHEY, CDR2 SMNVEV (reference sequence).

The chain is built from TRBV19 and TRBJ2-7, with 9 bases identical to TRBD2. With V trimmed by 6 bases and J by 4 bases, 7 bases remained unmatched. Germline lookup yields CDR1 LNHDA and CDR2 SQIVND (reference sequence). The CDR3 has 14 residues. This chain's CDR3 is CASSPGLAVYEQYF. As DNA, the CDR3 is TGTGCCAGTAGCCCGGGACTAGCCGTATACGAGCAGTACTTC.

The chain employs TRBV29-1 and TRBJ1-2; D may be TRBD1 (6 bases). V lost 6 bases and J 6 bases, leaving 26 bases between the germline ends. The CDR3 runs to 16 residues. The germline CDR1 and CDR2 sequences are SQVTM and ANQGSEA. The CDR3 sequence: CSVLGPLGGGRDGYTF. The CDR3 DNA follows: TGCAGCGTCCTGGGGCCCCTGGGCGGGGGCAGGGATGGCTACACCTTC.

The chain employs TRBV7-9 and TRBJ2-5, with TRBD2 matching 12 bases. J was trimmed by 4 bases and V by 4 bases; bases with no gene match: 4. This CDR3 spans 15 amino acids. Looked up from germline, CDR1 is SEHNR and CDR2 is FQNEAQ (reference sequence). As DNA, the CDR3 is TGTGCCAGCAGCTATCTAGCGGGAGGGGGAGAGACCCAGTACTTC. Amino acid sequence: CASSYLAGGGETQYF.

The chain uses TRBV6-2 or TRBV6-3 and TRBJ1-2; TRBD1 matches at 9 bases. This CDR3 contains 13 residues. CDR1 and CDR2 (germline): MNHEY, SVGEGT. V lost 6 bases, J lost 6 bases, and 5 bases stayed unmatched. This CDR3 is CASSPNRGHGYTF. The CDR3 nucleotides are TGTGCCAGCAGCCCCAACAGGGGGCATGGCTACACCTTC.

The chain combines TRBV3-1 (or the pseudogene TRBV3-2) with TRBJ2-5; 9 positions match TRBD2. The CDR3 has 19 residues. Germline V lookup: CDR1 LGHDT, CDR2 YNNKEL (reference sequence). J was trimmed by 5 bases and V by 3 bases; bases with no gene match: 19. CDR3 protein: CASSQVLLAGRAGRETQYF. CDR3 in DNA: TGTGCCAGCAGCCAGGTACTTCTAGCGGGAAGGGCGGGCCGGGAGACCCAGTACTTC.

The chain links TRBV7-9 to TRBJ2-1; no clear D gene. V dropped 3 bases and J dropped 3 bases, with 3 bases sitting between them. This CDR3 has 12 residues. Germline loops: CDR1 SEHNR, CDR2 FQNEAQ (reference sequence). The CDR3 DNA reads TGTGCCAGCAGCTTCCGCTACAATGAGCAGTTCTTC. It specifies CASSFRYNEQFF.

V is TRBV7-2 and J is TRBJ2-7, with 8 bases fitting TRBD1. Trimming removed 3 bases from V and 5 bases from J; junction bases left unmatched: 18. Looked up from germline, CDR1 is SGHTA and CDR2 is FQGNSA. The length of the CDR3 is 18 residues. CDR3 DNA: TGTGCCAGCAGCTTCAGCCTTGGGGCGGCAGGGGGCCCCGACGAGCAGTACTTC. Translating it yields CASSFSLGAAGGPDEQYF.

The CDR3 region is CASSYVGVAYGYTF. For the CDR3, the DNA is TGTGCCAGCAGTTACGTCGGGGTTGCTTATGGCTACACCTTC. The chain combines TRBV6-2 or TRBV6-3 with TRBJ1-2; unclear D gene. The CDR3 length is 14 residues. V gave up 2 bases and J gave up 5 bases, with 12 bases separating them. Germline V lookup: CDR1 MNHEY, CDR2 SVGEGT.

The chain employs TRBV5-5 and TRBJ1-5; TRBD1 might be the D (5 bases). Trimming cost V 7 bases and J 3 bases, with 11 bases left between them. Germline V gives CDR1 SGHKS, CDR2 YYEKEE (reference sequence). The CDR3 is 13 amino acids. The CDR3, as DNA: TGTGCCAGCCGGGGGGGTTCCAATCAGCCCCAGCATTTT. The encoded protein is CASRGGSNQPQHF.

This clone has a handful of counts. The V call is TRBV19, the J call TRBJ1-1, with TRBD1 as a possible D gene (5 bases). This CDR3 has 14 residues. V lost 4 bases to trimming and J lost 5 bases, with 14 bases between them. Germline V CDR1 and CDR2: LNHDA, SQIVND (reference sequence). The CDR3: CASSRFQGGTEAFF. In DNA, the CDR3 is TGTGCCAGTAGTAGGTTCCAGGGAGGGACTGAAGCTTTCTTT.

This clone was counted once. The chain couples TRBV19 to TRBJ2-3; TRBD1 agrees at 7 bases. Looked up from germline, CDR1 is LNHDA and CDR2 is SQIVND (reference sequence). This CDR3 has 16 amino acids. J lost 0 bases, V lost 5 bases, and 8 bases had no gene match. The CDR3 here is CASSLRDSPSTDTQYF. DNA for the CDR3: TGTGCCAGTAGTCTACGGGACAGCCCTAGCACAGATACGCAGTATTTT. Together with reference TRBV19 and TRBJ2-3, the CDR3 gives the full variable domain: DGGITQSPKYLFRKEGQNVTLSCEQNLNHDAMYWYRQDPGQGLRLIYYSQIVNDFQKGDIAEGYSVSREKKESFPLTVTSAQKNPTAFYLCASSLRDSPSTDTQYFGPGTRLTVL.

The chain links TRBV19 to TRBJ2-1; 14 bases map to TRBD2. The CDR3 spans 16 residues. In germline, CDR1 is LNHDA, CDR2 SQIVND (reference sequence). The J segment lost 7 bases and the V segment lost 3 bases, leaving 5 bases of the junction unmatched. The CDR3 DNA sequence: TGTGCCAGTAGTATGCTGACTAGCGGGAGGGAAAATGAGCAGTTCTTC. Amino acid sequence: CASSMLTSGRENEQFF. The full variable domain, with the rest looked up from reference TRBV19 and TRBJ2-1, is DGGITQSPKYLFRKEGQNVTLSCEQNLNHDAMYWYRQDPGQGLRLIYYSQIVNDFQKGDIAEGYSVSREKKESFPLTVTSAQKNPTAFYLCASSMLTSGRENEQFFGPGTRLTVL.

This clone was observed a single time. Germline is not matched at one junction end, which may reflect a read error. The V call is TRBV28, the J call TRBJ2-2; 10 bases map to TRBD1. The CDR3 is 16 amino acids. Germline V gene lookup returns CDR1 MDHEN and CDR2 SYDVKM. The CDR3 sequence is CASSFGGQGNAGELFF. DNA for the CDR3: TGTGCCAGCAGTTTCGGGGGACAGGGGAACGCCGGGGAGCTGTTTTTT.

The chain uses TRBV13 and TRBJ1-1, with a possible D match to TRBD1 (6 bases). Per the germline V gene, CDR1 is PRHDT and CDR2 is FYEKMQ (reference sequence). The CDR3 covers 12 residues. The V gene lost 7 bases and the J gene lost 4 bases, with 10 bases spanning the gap. For the CDR3, the DNA is TGTGCCAGCAATCAGGGGTTCACTGAAGCTTTCTTT. Translated: CASNQGFTEAFF. Using reference TRBV13 and TRBJ1-1 for the parts outside the CDR3, the full variable domain is AAGVIQSPRHLIKEKRETATLKCYPIPRHDTVYWYQQGPGQDPQFLISFYEKMQSDKGSIPDRFSAQQFSDYHSELNMSSLELGDSALYFCASNQGFTEAFFGQGTRLTVV.

The rearrangement links TRBV27 to TRBJ2-5; 8 positions match TRBD1. J lost 5 bases, V lost 6 bases, and 14 bases had no gene match. CDR1 is MNHEY, CDR2 SMNVEV, per germline (reference sequence). This CDR3 has 16 amino acids. CDR3 residues: CASRGSRGLPWETQYF. The CDR3 region has the DNA TGTGCCAGCAGGGGGAGCAGGGGGCTTCCTTGGGAGACCCAGTACTTC.

J is TRBJ2-3 and V is TRBV7-3; a possible D gene is TRBD2 (6 bases). Trimming took off 3 bases at V and 9 bases at J, with 10 bases between the two ends. The CDR3 length is 12 residues. Germline values: CDR1 SGHTA, CDR2 FQGTGA. CDR3 DNA sequence: TGTGCCAGCAGCTTTAATCGGGAGACGCAGTATTTT. This sequence encodes CASSFNRETQYF.

The V call is TRBV10-3, the J call TRBJ2-5; D ambiguous. Germline V gives CDR1 ENHRY, CDR2 SYGVKD. This CDR3 has 15 amino acids. V lost 4 bases, J lost 1 base, and 13 bases lay in between. DNA for the CDR3: TGTGCCATCAGTGGGAGCGCCTCGGTCCAAGAGACCCAGTACTTC. This codes for CAISGSASVQETQYF.

In its sample, this clone was seen a few times. The chain carries TRBV19 and TRBJ2-2; the D is unclear. V gave up 9 bases and J gave up 3 bases, with 17 bases separating them. This CDR3 contains 15 residues. Germline CDR1 is LNHDA and CDR2 is SQIVND (reference sequence). The CDR3 nucleotides read TGTGCCAGCCTCGAAGCCCCAGGCTACACCGGGGAGCTGTTTTTT. Translating it yields CASLEAPGYTGELFF.

The chain carries TRBV6-4 and TRBJ1-2; possibly TRBD1 for D (5 bases). Germline assignment: CDR1 MRHNA and CDR2 SNTAGT. The CDR3 sequence is 12 residues long. The V and J ends lost 0 bases and 10 bases respectively, with 9 bases between them. The CDR3, as DNA: TGTGCCAGCAGTGACTCAGGGGCTTACTACACCTTC. This translates into CASSDSGAYYTF.

The chain links TRBV5-1 to TRBJ2-7; a weak D match, TRBD1 (6 bases). This CDR3 region has 14 residues. The V end lost 0 bases, the J end lost 0 bases, and 7 bases lay between the germline ends. The germline gives CDR1 SGHRS, CDR2 YFSETQ. The CDR3 loop reads CASSLGDISYEQYV. The CDR3 DNA reads as TGCGCCAGCAGCTTGGGGGACATCTCCTACGAGCAGTACGTC.

The rearrangement joins TRBV11-2 to TRBJ2-1; 10 nucleotides match TRBD2. V was clipped by 4 bases and J by 7 bases; unmatched bases: 4. CDR3 size: 14 residues. Germline V CDR1 and CDR2: SGHAT, FQNNGV. CDR3 sequence (DNA): TGTGCCAGCAGCTGGGGACTAGCGAGGAATGAGCAGTTCTTC. This sequence encodes CASSWGLARNEQFF.

The V call is TRBV28, the J call TRBJ1-5, with D possibly matching TRBD1 (6 bases). The germline CDR1 and CDR2 sequences are MDHEN and SYDVKM. The CDR3 spans 18 residues. Trimming removed 4 bases at V and 2 bases at J, with 21 bases between. CDR3 amino acids: CASSSQREGTLGNQPQHF. In DNA, the CDR3 is TGTGCCAGCAGTTCACAGAGGGAAGGGACATTAGGCAATCAGCCCCAGCATTTT.

Written as DNA, the CDR3 is TGTGCCAGCAGTTACGCGGGGGCTGAAGCTTTCTTT. As protein: CASSYAGAEAFF. The genes are TRBV6-6 and TRBJ1-1; TRBD1 is a possible D gene (5 bases). V gave up 2 bases and J gave up 6 bases, with 7 bases separating them. The CDR3 is made up of 12 amino acids. Germline V gene lookup returns CDR1 MNHNY and CDR2 SVGAGI (reference sequence).

A word on this clone: Different DNA sequences within this sample yield the same CDR3. The chain carries TRBV11-3 and TRBJ2-2, with D hard to call. The germline V and J ends were trimmed by 0 bases and 5 bases, with 7 bases remaining between them. This CDR3 is 14 amino acids long. Germline loops: CDR1 SGHNT, CDR2 YENEEA. CDR3 DNA: TGTGCCAGCAGCTTAGATCCGGGTACCGGGGAGCTGTTTTTT. Protein: CASSLDPGTGELFF.

J is TRBJ2-2 and V is TRBV27, with D uncertain. This CDR3 has 15 amino acids. The germline gives CDR1 MNHEY, CDR2 SMNVEV (reference sequence). V was cut by 0 bases and J by 1 base, with 6 bases left in between. CDR3 in amino acids: CASSLSLQNTGELFF. CDR3 DNA: TGTGCCAGCAGTTTATCGTTACAGAACACCGGGGAGCTGTTTTTT.